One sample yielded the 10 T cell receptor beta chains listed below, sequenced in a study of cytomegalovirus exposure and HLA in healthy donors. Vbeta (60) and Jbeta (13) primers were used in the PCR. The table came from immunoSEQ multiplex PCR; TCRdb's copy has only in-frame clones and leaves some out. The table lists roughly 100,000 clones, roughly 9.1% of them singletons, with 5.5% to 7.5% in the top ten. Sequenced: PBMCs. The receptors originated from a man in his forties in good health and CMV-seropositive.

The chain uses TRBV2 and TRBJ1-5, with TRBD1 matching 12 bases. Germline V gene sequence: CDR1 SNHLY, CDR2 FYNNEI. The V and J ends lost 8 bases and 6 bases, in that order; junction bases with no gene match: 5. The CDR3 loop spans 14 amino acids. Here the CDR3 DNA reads TGTGCCAGCTCCGGGACAGGGGGCTCTCAGCCCCAGCATTTT. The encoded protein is CASSGTGGSQPQHF.

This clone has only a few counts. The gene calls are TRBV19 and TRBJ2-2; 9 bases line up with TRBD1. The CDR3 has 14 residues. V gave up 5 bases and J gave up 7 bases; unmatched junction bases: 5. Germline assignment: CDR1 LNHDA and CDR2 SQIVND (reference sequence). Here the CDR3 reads CASSVTGGIGELFF. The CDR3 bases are TGTGCCAGTAGTGTTACAGGGGGCATCGGGGAGCTGTTTTTT. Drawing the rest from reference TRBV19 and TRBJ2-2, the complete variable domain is DGGITQSPKYLFRKEGQNVTLSCEQNLNHDAMYWYRQDPGQGLRLIYYSQIVNDFQKGDIAEGYSVSREKKESFPLTVTSAQKNPTAFYLCASSVTGGIGELFFGEGSRLTVL.

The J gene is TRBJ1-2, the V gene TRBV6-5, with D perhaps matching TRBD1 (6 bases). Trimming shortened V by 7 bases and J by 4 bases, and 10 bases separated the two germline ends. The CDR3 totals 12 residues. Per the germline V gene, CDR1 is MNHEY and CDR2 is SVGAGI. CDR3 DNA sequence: TGTGCCAGCAAGACAGGTTCCTATGGCTACACCTTC. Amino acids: CASKTGSYGYTF.

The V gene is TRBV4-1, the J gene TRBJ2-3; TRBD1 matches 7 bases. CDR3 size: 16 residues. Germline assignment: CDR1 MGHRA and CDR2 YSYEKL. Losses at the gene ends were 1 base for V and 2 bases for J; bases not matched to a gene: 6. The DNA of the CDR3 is TGCGCCAGCAGCCAAGTCACAGGGGTCCCCACAGATACGCAGTATTTT. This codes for CASSQVTGVPTDTQYF.

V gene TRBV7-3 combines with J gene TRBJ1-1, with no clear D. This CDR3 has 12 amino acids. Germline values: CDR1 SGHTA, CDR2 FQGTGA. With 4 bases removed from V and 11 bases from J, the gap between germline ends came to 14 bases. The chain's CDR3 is CASSSFMGRAFF. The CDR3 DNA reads TGTGCCAGCAGCTCATTTATGGGCAGGGCTTTCTTT.

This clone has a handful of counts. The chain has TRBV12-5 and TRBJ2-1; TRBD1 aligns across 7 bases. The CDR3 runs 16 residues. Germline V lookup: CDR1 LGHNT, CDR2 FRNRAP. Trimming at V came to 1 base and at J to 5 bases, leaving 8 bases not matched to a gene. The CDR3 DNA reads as TGTGCTAGTGGTTTGGGACAGGGTTTTTCAAACAATGAGCAGTTCTTC. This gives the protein CASGLGQGFSNNEQFF.

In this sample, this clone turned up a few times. In nucleotides, the CDR3 is TGTGCCAGCAGTTCTCGACGGACAGGGGCCGAGCAGTACTTC. Protein: CASSSRRTGAEQYF. The chain is built from TRBV28 and TRBJ2-7; 9 positions match TRBD1. Germline assignment: CDR1 MDHEN and CDR2 SYDVKM. Trimming removed 4 bases from V and 6 bases from J; junction bases left unmatched: 7. The CDR3 runs to 14 residues.

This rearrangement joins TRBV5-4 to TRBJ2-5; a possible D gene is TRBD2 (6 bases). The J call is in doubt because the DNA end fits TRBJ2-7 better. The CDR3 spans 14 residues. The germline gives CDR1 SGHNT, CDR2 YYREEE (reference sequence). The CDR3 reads CASSLGGKGPEQYF. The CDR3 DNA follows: TGTGCCAGCAGCTTAGGCGGGAAAGGGCCCGAGCAGTACTTC.

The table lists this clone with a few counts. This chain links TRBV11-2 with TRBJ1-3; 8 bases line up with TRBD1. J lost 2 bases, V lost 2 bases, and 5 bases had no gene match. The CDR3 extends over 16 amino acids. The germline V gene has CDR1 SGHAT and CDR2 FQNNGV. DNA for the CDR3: TGTGCCAGCAGCTTACTGGACAGGGCCACTGGAAACACCATATATTTT. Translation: CASSLLDRATGNTIYF.

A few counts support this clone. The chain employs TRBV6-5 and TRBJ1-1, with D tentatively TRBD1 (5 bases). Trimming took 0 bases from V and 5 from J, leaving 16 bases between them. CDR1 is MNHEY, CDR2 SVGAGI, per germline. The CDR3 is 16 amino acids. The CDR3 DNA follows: TGTGCCAGCAGTTACTCGAGGAGGGGAGGTGGTACTGAAGCTTTCTTT. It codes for CASSYSRRGGGTEAFF.